Listed here are 6 T cell receptor beta chains from one sample, sequenced in a study of CD8+CD57+ T cells in acquired aplastic anemia. Genomic DNA provided the template from which TCR beta VDJ and CDR3 profiles were obtained. From the reads, TCRdb called clonotypes with MiXCR, one entry per CDR3 protein. Here the sample spans 150,000 to 200,000 distinct CDR3 sequences, 55% to 75% being singletons. Sequenced: sorted CD4+, CD8+, or CD8+CD57+ T cells (not recorded which) from PBMCs. The receptors originated from a human donor in good health.

In the case of this clonotype: A single base separates this from a much larger clone, so it may be a read error. The rearrangement uses TRBV28 and TRBJ2-7, with 7 bases aligning to TRBD1. Losses at the gene ends were 7 bases for V and 3 bases for J; bases not matched to a gene: 6. This CDR3 region has 13 residues. CDR1 MDHEN and CDR2 SYDVKM come from the germline V gene. CDR3 sequence (DNA): TGTGCCAGCACTCGACAGGGCCACTACGAGCAGTACTTC. Protein: CASTRQGHYEQYF.

J is TRBJ2-5 and V is TRBV24-1, with TRBD1 identical over 7 bases. V shed 9 bases, J shed 5 bases, and the junction held 8 bases outside the gene matches. The CDR3 is 13 residues long. In germline, CDR1 is KGHDR, CDR2 SFDVKD. This CDR3 is CATAAGGRETQYF. The CDR3 DNA reads as TGTGCCACCGCGGCAGGGGGTAGGGAGACCCAGTACTTC.

The chain employs TRBV7-2 and TRBJ2-2; 8 nucleotides agree with TRBD2. Trimming removed 3 bases from V and 1 base from J; junction bases left unmatched: 7. Germline V gene data show CDR1 as SGHTA and CDR2 as FQGNSA. This CDR3 is 17 amino acids long. CDR3 in DNA: TGTGCCAGCAGCTTTGGGATAGCGGGGAGGAACACCGGGGAGCTGTTTTTT. Its protein is CASSFGIAGRNTGELFF.

V and J are TRBV10-3 and TRBJ1-2; maybe TRBD1 (6 bases). Germline V lookup: CDR1 ENHRY, CDR2 SYGVKD. Trimming took off 5 bases at V and 6 bases at J, with 7 bases between the two ends. The CDR3 has 11 residues. The CDR3 DNA follows: TGTGCCATCAGTCGGACAGATGGCTACACCTTC. Translated, it gives CAISRTDGYTF.

The chain recombines TRBV20-1 with TRBJ1-1, with no clear D. Per germline, CDR1 DFQATT and CDR2 SNEGSKA (reference sequence). This CDR3 region has 13 residues. V lost 3 bases and J 8 bases, leaving 16 bases between the germline ends. CDR3 amino acids: CSARKSSTAEAFF. DNA for the CDR3: TGCAGTGCTAGGAAGTCCAGCACAGCGGAAGCTTTCTTT.

V usage is TRBV20-1 and J usage is TRBJ1-2, with D perhaps TRBD1 (6 bases). The CDR3 consists of 11 residues. The V end was cut by 6 bases, the J end by 3 bases, with 8 bases between. The V gene's germline CDR1 is DFQATT and CDR2 SNEGSKA (reference sequence). CDR3 loop: CSARTDYGYTF. The DNA for the CDR3 is TGCAGTGCAAGGACAGACTATGGCTACACCTTC.